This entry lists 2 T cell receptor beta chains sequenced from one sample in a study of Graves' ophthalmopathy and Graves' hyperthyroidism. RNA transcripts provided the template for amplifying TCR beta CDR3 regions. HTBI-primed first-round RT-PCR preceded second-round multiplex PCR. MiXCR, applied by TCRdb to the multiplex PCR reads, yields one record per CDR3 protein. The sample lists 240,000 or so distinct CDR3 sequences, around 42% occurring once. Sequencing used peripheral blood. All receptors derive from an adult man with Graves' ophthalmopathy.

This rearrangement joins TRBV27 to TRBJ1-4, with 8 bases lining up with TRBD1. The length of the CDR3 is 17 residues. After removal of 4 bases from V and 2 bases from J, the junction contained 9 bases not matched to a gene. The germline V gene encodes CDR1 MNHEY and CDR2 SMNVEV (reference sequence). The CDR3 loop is CASSSSLDRGTNEKLFF. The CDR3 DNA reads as TGTGCCAGCAGTTCAAGCCTAGACAGGGGTACTAATGAAAAACTGTTTTTT.

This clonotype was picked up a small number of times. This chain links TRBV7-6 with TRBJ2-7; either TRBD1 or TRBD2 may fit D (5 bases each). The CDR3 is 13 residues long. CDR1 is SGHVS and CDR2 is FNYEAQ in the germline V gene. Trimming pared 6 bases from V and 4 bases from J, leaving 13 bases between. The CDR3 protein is CASRSQGEYEQYF. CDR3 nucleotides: TGTGCCAGCAGATCCCAGGGAGAGTACGAGCAGTACTTC.